This T cell receptor (beta chain) was sequenced during a study of blood T cell repertoires in COVID-19. Turning to the study itself: Material from acute and convalescent COVID-19 was sourced from the United States, Italy and Spain. From T cells, B-cell-depleted T cells, or PBMCs came the material, which was cDNA or gDNA.

The germline CDR1 and CDR2 sequences are SGHRS and YFSETQ. V trimming: 4 bases; J trimming: 3 bases; junction bases outside the gene matches: 2. This CDR3 has 13 amino acids. How the authors handled the data: Reference gene primers were amplified, and this amplification served to estimate nucleated cell counts. Clones were read by immunoSEQ multiplex PCR, and TCRdb kept only the in-frame ones, dropping some. Clone size and the V and J calls come from that table; the DNA yielded D and trimming. Counted here are fewer than 70,000 clones, around 80% occurring once; the ten biggest clones make up 12%. The clonotype was recovered from a human donor in a cohort sampled during active COVID-19. The sample was peripheral blood. The chain uses TRBV5-1 and TRBJ1-1; 8 nucleotides line up with TRBD1. This CDR3 is CASSQDRDTEAFF. Written as DNA, the CDR3 is TGCGCCAGCAGCCAGGACAGGGACACTGAAGCTTTCTTT.